This T cell receptor (beta chain) is from a study of regulatory T cells in long-lasting Graves disease. This CDR3 comprises 15 residues. V was cut by 1 base and J by 4 bases, with 10 bases left in between. Germline V gene data show CDR1 as MGHRA and CDR2 as YSYEKL. Arm-PCR of CDR3 regions with iRepertoire HTBI primers generated TCR beta libraries. TCRdb recomputed calls from the multiplex PCR reads with MiXCR, one row per CDR3 protein. The sample consists of around 500,000 distinct CDR3 sequences, about 15% of them appearing once. Sample time point: newly diagnosed GD, antithyroid drugs for less than 3 months. The TCR library was made from RNA that had been extracted from PBMCs in TRIzol. Study-wide points: Favoring TRBV28, TRBJ1-2 and TRBJ2-5 was a feature seen in persistent disease.

As concerns this clonotype: Its antigen is still unknown.

The sample was also linked to a second study, of T cells in Graves' hyperthyroidism and ophthalmopathy. That work adds: The definition of stable Graves' hyperthyroidism was no ophthalmopathy progression within 18 months. It was uncontrolled infection, other autoimmune disease, pregnancy or lactation that excluded patients. In the blood, most expanded thyroid clonotypes above 0.001 appeared as well.

This material consisted of peripheral blood mononuclear cells (PBMCs), taken at new diagnosis, from a patient treated with antithyroid drugs. The TCR comes from a woman aged 35-65 years with Graves disease. The chain couples TRBV4-1 to TRBJ2-2; D possibly corresponds to TRBD2 (6 bases). CDR3: CASSQGGVGTGELFF. The CDR3 nucleotides are TGCGCCAGCAGCCAAGGGGGGGTGGGCACCGGGGAGCTGTTTTTT.